These 28 T cell receptor beta chains came from one sample sequenced in a study of cytomegalovirus exposure and HLA in healthy donors. Generated by immunoSEQ multiplex PCR, the TCRdb table keeps only in-frame clones and is missing some. The profile shows about 88,000 clones, roughly 84% of them singletons. Sequencing input: PBMCs. Every receptor here comes from a woman between 18 and 29 years old in good health and CMV-seropositive.

The chain recombines TRBV11-2 with TRBJ1-4; 8 nucleotides line up with TRBD1. Germline V lookup: CDR1 SGHAT, CDR2 FQNNGV. This CDR3 is built from 15 residues. Trimming took 4 bases from V and 7 from J; bases not matched to a gene: 8. In DNA, the CDR3 is TGTGCCAGCAGCTCGACAGGGGCCGAGGGTGAAAAACTGTTTTTT. Translated: CASSSTGAEGEKLFF. Supplemented by reference TRBV11-2 and TRBJ1-4, the full variable domain reads EAGVAQSPRYKIIEKRQSVAFWCNPISGHATLYWYQQILGQGPKLLIQFQNNGVVDDSQLPKDRFSAERLKGVDSTLKIQPAKLEDSAVYLCASSSTGAEGEKLFFGSGTQLSVL.

Only a few counts were recorded for this clone. The chain recombines TRBV7-9 with TRBJ1-1; 7 bases line up with TRBD1. The CDR3 consists of 12 residues. Per the germline V gene, CDR1 is SEHNR and CDR2 is FQNEAQ (reference sequence). V dropped 5 bases and J dropped 6; count of bases not matched to a gene: 3. The CDR3 sequence: CASSPGTAEAFF. DNA for the CDR3: TGTGCCAGCAGCCCCGGGACAGCTGAAGCTTTCTTT.

The chain recombines TRBV27 with TRBJ1-3; tentatively, D is TRBD1 (6 bases). The CDR3 spans 17 residues. The V gene's germline CDR1 is MNHEY and CDR2 SMNVEV (reference sequence). Trimming shortened V by 2 bases and J by 2 bases, and 16 bases separated the two germline ends. For the CDR3, the DNA is TGTGCCAGCAGTTTAATTTTCGGGGGGCTCGCTGGAAACACCATATATTTT. This translates into CASSLIFGGLAGNTIYF.

CDR3 DNA sequence: TGTGCCGAAGGGGGCGCTCGGGGCGGGACCCAGTACTTC. This codes for CAEGGARGGTQYF. This chain links TRBV30 with TRBJ2-5; TRBD1 aligns across 7 bases. V lost 8 bases to trimming and J lost 7 bases; unmatched junction nucleotides: 13. The CDR3 runs to 13 residues. Looked up from germline, CDR1 is GTSNPN and CDR2 is SVGIG (reference sequence).

This chain uses TRBV2 with TRBJ1-4; D is unresolved. There are 13 residues in the CDR3. Germline CDR1 SNHLY, CDR2 FYNNEI. Trimming removed 4 bases at V and 4 bases at J, with 7 bases between. The CDR3 bases are TGTGCCAGCAGTGTACACGATAATGAAAAACTGTTTTTT. It encodes CASSVHDNEKLFF.

The V gene is TRBV9, the J gene TRBJ2-7; unclear D gene. Trimming stripped 0 bases from V and 2 bases from J, with 9 bases between. This CDR3 is built from 14 residues. The germline V gene has CDR1 SGDLS and CDR2 YYNGEE. CDR3 in DNA: TGTGCCAGCAGCGTAGACGTCGGAGCCTACGAGCAGTACTTC. It encodes CASSVDVGAYEQYF.

This chain links TRBV9 with TRBJ2-2, with a possible D match to TRBD2 (5 bases). Trimming cost V 0 bases and J 5 bases, with 14 bases left between them. Germline V CDR1 and CDR2: SGDLS, YYNGEE. The CDR3 runs 16 residues. The CDR3 protein is CASSVGGAQRTGELFF. CDR3 DNA: TGTGCCAGCAGCGTAGGGGGAGCCCAACGGACCGGGGAGCTGTTTTTT.

The chain employs TRBV28 and TRBJ2-7, with D possibly matching TRBD1 (5 bases). Trimming removed 4 bases from V and 3 bases from J, with 19 bases in between. The CDR3 extends over 16 amino acids. Germline V CDR1 and CDR2: MDHEN, SYDVKM. CDR3 region: CASSSPSGNDFYEQYF. CDR3 coding DNA: TGTGCCAGCAGTTCCCCCTCAGGGAACGATTTCTACGAGCAGTACTTC.

The V call is TRBV6-1, the J call TRBJ1-6; D possibly corresponds to TRBD1 (5 bases). Trimming pared 5 bases from V and 8 bases from J, leaving 16 bases between. Germline V gene data show CDR1 as MNHNS and CDR2 as SASEGT. The CDR3 sequence is 15 residues long. The CDR3 region is CASSRVPGEDSPLHF. The CDR3, as DNA: TGTGCCAGCAGTAGGGTACCGGGGGAGGATTCACCCCTCCACTTT.

In regard to this clone: A read error may produce the germline difference seen at one junction end. V gene TRBV30 combines with J gene TRBJ2-2, with D maybe TRBD2 (6 bases). CDR1 is GTSNPN, CDR2 SVGIG, per germline (reference sequence). There are 14 residues in the CDR3. The CDR3 sequence: CAWSGSVGGGEPFF. For the CDR3, the DNA is TGTGCCTGGAGTGGGTCGGTGGGCGGCGGGGAGCCGTTTTTT. Full variable domain (outside the CDR3, taken from reference TRBV30 and TRBJ2-2): SQTIHQWPATLVQPVGSPLSLECTVEGTSNPNLYWYRQAAGRGLQLLFYSVGIGQISSEVPQNLSASRPQDRQFILSSKKLLLSDSGFYLCAWSGSVGGGEPFFGEGSRLTVL.

CDR3 DNA: TGTGCCAGAAGCTTCCAGGGATCTGAAGCTTTCTTT. Its protein product is CARSFQGSEAFF. The V call is TRBV5-3, the J call TRBJ1-1; possible D gene TRBD1, 5 bases. TRBV5-3 is flagged as an ORF with uncertain function. Between the trimmed V and J ends, which lost 2 bases and 6 bases, there was a span of 8 bases. The CDR3 runs 12 residues.

V usage is TRBV18 and J usage is TRBJ1-3, with TRBD1 as a possible D gene (5 bases). The germline CDR1 and CDR2 sequences are KGHSH and LQKENI. The CDR3 totals 16 residues. V lost 3 bases and J 0 bases, leaving 12 bases between the germline ends. CDR3: CASSPDNSGSGNTIYF. CDR3 coding DNA: TGTGCCAGCTCACCGGACAACTCGGGCTCTGGAAACACCATATATTTT.

V usage is TRBV6-4 and J usage is TRBJ2-6; weak D call: TRBD1 (5 bases). Germline V gives CDR1 MRHNA, CDR2 SNTAGT. V lost 2 bases to trimming and J lost 4 bases, with 9 bases between them. This CDR3 region has 15 residues. Written as DNA, the CDR3 is TGTGCCAGCAGTGACAGGGGATCCGGGGCCAACGTCCTGACTTTC. It yields the protein CASSDRGSGANVLTF.

This clone has only a few counts. The V gene is TRBV5-5, the J gene TRBJ2-7, with a weak D call TRBD2 (6 bases). The V gene lost 4 bases and the J gene lost 6 bases, with 14 bases spanning the gap. This CDR3 spans 13 amino acids. The germline gives CDR1 SGHKS, CDR2 YYEKEE (reference sequence). The CDR3: CASSAGGGSEQYF. DNA of the CDR3: TGTGCCAGCAGCGCCGGAGGAGGGAGCGAGCAGTACTTC. Together with reference TRBV5-5 and TRBJ2-7, the CDR3 gives the full variable domain: DAGVTQSPTHLIKTRGQQVTLRCSPISGHKSVSWYQQVLGQGPQFIFQYYEKEERGRGNFPDRFSARQFPNYSSELNVNALLLGDSALYLCASSAGGGSEQYFGPGTRLTVT.

This chain connects TRBV11-2 to TRBJ2-5; TRBD1 might be the D (6 bases). There are 15 residues in the CDR3. The V end lost 3 bases, the J end lost 2 bases, and 13 bases lay between the germline ends. CDR1 and CDR2 from the germline V gene are SGHAT and FQNNGV. The CDR3 is CASSFGTDRQETQYF. The CDR3 coding sequence is TGTGCCAGCAGCTTTGGTACGGACAGACAAGAGACCCAGTACTTC.

The gene calls are TRBV7-2 and TRBJ2-1, with 9 positions matching TRBD2. Germline V lookup: CDR1 SGHTA, CDR2 FQGNSA. There are 15 residues in the CDR3. The V and J ends lost 5 bases and 9 bases, in that order; junction bases with no gene match: 11. The CDR3 DNA reads as TGTGCCAGCAGCGTACTACGCGGGGGGGCGGGTGAGCAGTTCTTC. Encoded protein: CASSVLRGGAGEQFF.

The genes are TRBV6-4 and TRBJ2-3; no definite D call. The germline V and J ends were trimmed by 10 bases and 4 bases, with 12 bases remaining between them. CDR1 is MRHNA and CDR2 is SNTAGT in the germline V gene. The CDR3 runs to 12 residues. The DNA for the CDR3 is TGTGCCACCCCCTTACCAGCAGATACGCAGTATTTT. Translating it yields CATPLPADTQYF.

The rearrangement uses TRBV19 and TRBJ2-7; D is undetermined. Germline values: CDR1 LNHDA, CDR2 SQIVND (reference sequence). The CDR3 length is 13 residues. Trimming removed 4 bases from V and 6 bases from J, with 13 bases in between. The CDR3 DNA follows: TGTGCCAGTAGTACCCGGTCTGCTGTCGAGCAGTACTTC. This encodes CASSTRSAVEQYF.

The CDR3 DNA follows: TGTGCCAGCAGTTTTGCCAGCTACAATGAGCAGTTCTTC. It translates to CASSFASYNEQFF. This sequence joins TRBV27 and TRBJ2-1, with D unclear. CDR3 length: 13 residues. The V gene's germline CDR1 is MNHEY and CDR2 SMNVEV (reference sequence). The V end lost 3 bases, the J end lost 3 bases, and 6 bases lay between the germline ends.

V gene TRBV29-1 combines with J gene TRBJ1-1; TRBD1 matches 11 bases. V lost 5 bases and J lost 3; bases outside the gene matches: 11. The CDR3 contains 16 residues. Germline CDR1 is SQVTM and CDR2 is ANQGSEA. CDR3 region: CSVSDPGQGVYTEAFF. The CDR3 bases are TGCAGCGTTTCTGATCCGGGACAGGGGGTTTACACTGAAGCTTTCTTT.

This rearrangement joins TRBV28 to TRBJ1-1; D is uncertain. The V and J ends lost 6 bases and 0 bases respectively, with 14 bases between them. CDR3 length: 15 residues. The germline gives CDR1 MDHEN, CDR2 SYDVKM. CDR3 DNA: TGTGCCAGCAGCACCCTGCAGATCATGAACACTGAAGCTTTCTTT. Residues: CASSTLQIMNTEAFF. The full variable domain, completed using reference TRBV28 and TRBJ1-1, is DVKVTQSSRYLVKRTGEKVFLECVQDMDHENMFWYRQDPGLGLRLIYFSYDVKMKEKGDIPEGYSVSREKKERFSLILESASTNQTSMYLCASSTLQIMNTEAFFGQGTRLTVV.

The chain has TRBV5-1 and TRBJ2-1, with 7 bases matching TRBD1. The V gene's germline CDR1 is SGHRS and CDR2 YFSETQ. CDR3 size: 16 residues. V lost 4 bases to trimming and J lost 5 bases; unmatched junction nucleotides: 12. CDR3 region: CASSRTSGTENNEQFF. Here the CDR3 DNA reads TGCGCCAGCAGCCGCACCTCCGGGACAGAAAACAATGAGCAGTTCTTC.

The J gene is TRBJ1-4, the V gene TRBV2; no definite D call. CDR1 SNHLY and CDR2 FYNNEI come from the germline V gene. The CDR3 covers 14 residues. The germline V and J ends were trimmed by 3 bases and 4 bases, with 9 bases remaining between them. The CDR3 protein is CASSDGRFNEKLFF. CDR3 nucleotides: TGTGCCAGCAGTGACGGCAGGTTTAATGAAAAACTGTTTTTT.

The rearrangement links TRBV7-9 to TRBJ2-7, with D perhaps TRBD1 (6 bases). This CDR3 has 14 amino acids. In germline, CDR1 is SEHNR, CDR2 FQNEAQ (reference sequence). V was cut by 1 base and J by 6 bases, with 13 bases left in between. The CDR3 DNA is TGTGCCAGCAGCTTAGTCGGCAGGGGTGGCGAGCAGTACTTC. Its protein is CASSLVGRGGEQYF.

The sample holds a few counts of this clone. The rearrangement links TRBV21-1 to TRBJ2-7; TRBD1 is taken as the D call from the table, unchecked against the DNA. TRBV21-1 is shown as a pseudogene. CDR3 size: 14 residues. The CDR3 nucleotides read TGTGCCAGCAGCCGCAAACAGGGGACCTACGAGCAGTACTTC. It codes for CASSRKQGTYEQYF.

The chain joins TRBV5-8 to TRBJ1-2, with D unclear. This CDR3 is 14 amino acids long. Trimming left V 6 bases short and J 3 bases short, with 15 bases between. Germline V gene sequence: CDR1 SGHTS, CDR2 YDEGEE. As DNA, the CDR3 is TGTGCCAGCACCGACTTGACTCGCTACTATGGCTACACCTTC. Translated: CASTDLTRYYGYTF.

V gene TRBV19 combines with J gene TRBJ1-1, with D tentatively TRBD1 (5 bases). Germline V lookup: CDR1 LNHDA, CDR2 SQIVND (reference sequence). This CDR3 has 15 residues. V was clipped by 7 bases and J by 4 bases, with 19 bases between them. The CDR3 here is CASIPQDAGSTEAFF. The CDR3 DNA is TGTGCCAGTATTCCACAGGACGCCGGGAGCACTGAAGCTTTCTTT.

V gene TRBV19 combines with J gene TRBJ2-5; 13 nucleotides align to TRBD2. With 5 bases clipped from V and 1 base from J, the junction kept 10 bases outside the gene matches. This CDR3 is built from 18 residues. In germline, CDR1 is LNHDA, CDR2 SQIVND (reference sequence). This CDR3 reads CASSSNSGTSGIQETQYF. The CDR3 DNA reads as TGTGCCAGTAGTTCTAATTCCGGGACTAGCGGGATCCAAGAGACCCAGTACTTC.